The source of this TCR beta chain is a study of T cells in Graves' hyperthyroidism and ophthalmopathy. The trim removed 8 bases at V and 8 bases at J, leaving 14 bases unmatched. CDR1 is LNHDA, CDR2 SQIVND, per germline (reference sequence). The CDR3 totals 15 residues. Amplification of TCR beta CDR3 regions was performed using RNA transcripts as template. The HTBI set primed first-round TCR CDR3 RT-PCR. Each CDR3 protein gets one entry after TCRdb re-called the multiplex PCR reads with MiXCR. The data contain about 210,000 distinct CDR3 sequences, approximately 17% of them singletons. The J gene is TRBJ2-1, the V gene TRBV19; 8 bases map to TRBD2. Sequenced input: blood. The TCR originated in a man aged 45 to 65 with Graves' hyperthyroidism. In nucleotides, the CDR3 is TGTGCCAGTGGCCCCGGACTAGCCCGGAGGGATGAGCAGTTCTTC. It encodes CASGPGLARRDEQFF. Based on the CDR3 plus reference TRBV19 and TRBJ2-1, the full variable domain is DGGITQSPKYLFRKEGQNVTLSCEQNLNHDAMYWYRQDPGQGLRLIYYSQIVNDFQKGDIAEGYSVSREKKESFPLTVTSAQKNPTAFYLCASGPGLARRDEQFFGPGTRLTVL.